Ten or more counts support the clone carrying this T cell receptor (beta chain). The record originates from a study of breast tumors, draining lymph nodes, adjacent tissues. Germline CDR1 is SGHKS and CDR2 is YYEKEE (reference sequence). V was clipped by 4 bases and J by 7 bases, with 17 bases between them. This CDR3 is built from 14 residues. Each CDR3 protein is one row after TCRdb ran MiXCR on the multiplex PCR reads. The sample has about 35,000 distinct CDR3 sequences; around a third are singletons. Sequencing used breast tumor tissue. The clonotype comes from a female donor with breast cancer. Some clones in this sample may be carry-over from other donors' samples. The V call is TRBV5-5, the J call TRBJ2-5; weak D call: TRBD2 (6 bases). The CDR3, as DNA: TGTGCCAGCAGCGCGAGGTCGGGGGTCGGGACCCAGTACTTC. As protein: CASSARSGVGTQYF.